This T cell receptor beta chain is from a study of type 1 regulatory T cells. Across the whole study: An in vitro protocol generated T-allo10, a Tr1-enriched, alloantigen-specific CD4 T cell product.

TCRdb called the reads again in MiXCR, with one record for every CDR3 protein. The sample lists about 67,000 distinct CDR3 sequences; nearly 50% were seen once. Whole-study findings and limits: Type 1 regulatory T cells had a more restricted TCR repertoire than non-type 1 regulatory T cells.

Comment on this clonotype: As yet, its antigen is unknown.

The receptor was isolated from a human donor in good health. Sequenced material: cultured non-Tr1 T cells, either the whole culture or a sorted T cell fraction (not recorded which).

In DNA form, the CDR3 reads TGCGCCAGCAGCGTGACAGGGGTAGATACGCAGTATTTT. Translated: CASSVTGVDTQYF. The chain has TRBV5-1 and TRBJ2-3; 8 positions agree with TRBD1. Germline trimming cut 4 bases from V and 5 bases from J; bases unmatched to any gene: 3. Germline assignment: CDR1 SGHRS and CDR2 YFSETQ. CDR3 length equals 13 residues. The full variable domain, rest sourced from reference TRBV5-1 and TRBJ2-3, is KAGVTQTPRYLIKTRGQQVTLSCSPISGHRSVSWYQQTPGQGLQFLFEYFSETQRNKGNFPGRFSGRQFSNSRSEMNVSTLELGDSALYLCASSVTGVDTQYFGPGTRLTVL.